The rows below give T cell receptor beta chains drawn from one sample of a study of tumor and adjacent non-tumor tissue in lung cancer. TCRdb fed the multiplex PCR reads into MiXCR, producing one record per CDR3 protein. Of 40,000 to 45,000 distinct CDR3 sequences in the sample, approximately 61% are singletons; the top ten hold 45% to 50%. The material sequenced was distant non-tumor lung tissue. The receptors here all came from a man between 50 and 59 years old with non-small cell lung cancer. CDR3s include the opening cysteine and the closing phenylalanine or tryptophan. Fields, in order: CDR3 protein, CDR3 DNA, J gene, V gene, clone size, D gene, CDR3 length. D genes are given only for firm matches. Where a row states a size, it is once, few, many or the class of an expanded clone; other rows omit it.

CASSEWNPETQYF	TGTGCCAGCAGTGAATGGAATCCCGAGACCCAGTACTTC	TRBJ2-5	TRBV2	-	-	13
CASSFVRNYGYTF	TGCGCCAGCAGTTTTGTACGAAACTATGGCTACACCTTC	TRBJ1-2	TRBV10-2	-	-	13
CASSVTASVSWNTIYF	TGTGCCAGCAGCGTTACCGCCTCGGTTAGCTGGAACACCATATATTTT	TRBJ1-3	TRBV7-8	once	-	16
CASSPRHTYEQYF	TGTGCCAGCAGCCCGAGGCATACCTACGAGCAGTACTTT	TRBJ2-7	TRBV6-6	-	-	13
CSVECSLNTGGLFF	TGCAGCGTTGAATGTAGCCTGAACACCGGGGGGCTGTTTTTT	TRBJ2-2	TRBV29-1	-	-	14
CASKPQGNNEQFF	TGTGCCAGCAAACCTCAGGGAAACAATGAGCAGTTCTTC	TRBJ2-1	TRBV27	few	-	13
CNVVLGGRGPNNEQFF	TGCAACGTTGTTCTCGGCGGGAGGGGCCCCAACAATGAGCAGTTCTTC	TRBJ2-1	TRBV29-1	-	TRBD2	16
CAICESSGGYNEQFF	TGTGCCATCTGTGAGTCTAGCGGGGGCTACAATGAGCAGTTCTTC	TRBJ2-1	TRBV10-3	once	TRBD2	15
CVSSLDLRGFSEAQYF	TGCGTCAGCAGCCTAGATCTGCGGGGATTTTCAGAGGCCCAGTACTTC	TRBJ2-5	TRBV4-1	-	-	16
CASSLWAAGEQAKNIQYF	TGTGCCAGCAGTTTATGGGCCGCCGGGGAGCAGGCCAAAAACATTCAGTACTTC	TRBJ2-4	TRBV28	-	-	18
CNVAAFNYDYTF	TGCAACGTTGCGGCGTTTAACTATGACTACACCTTC	TRBJ1-2	TRBV29-1	-	-	12
CASRVQTGANEKLFF	TGTGCCAGCAGAGTTCAAACAGGGGCTAATGAAAAACTGTTTTTT	TRBJ1-4	TRBV12-3/TRBV12-4	many	TRBD1	15
CSIEVSGRAVGGQFF	TGCAGCATTGAAGTTAGCGGGAGGGCCGTTGGTGGGCAGTTCTTC	TRBJ2-1	TRBV29-1	once	TRBD2	15
CTSSLTDTDTQHF	TGTACCAGCAGTTTGACAGACACAGATACACAGCATTTT	TRBJ1-5	TRBV6-5	once	-	13
CASGSRSEGLAGTGELFF	TGTGCCAGCGGCTCCCGGAGCGAGGGCCTAGCGGGAACCGGGGAGCTGTTTTTT	TRBJ2-2	TRBV5-4	-	TRBD2	18
CASSLDGFGNTEAFF	TGCGCCAGCAGCTTGGATGGGTTTGGGAACACTGAAGCTTTCTTT	TRBJ1-1	TRBV5-1	many	-	15
CSVGRGLGDTQYF	TGCAGCGTTGGCAGGGGGCTCGGAGATACGCAGTATTTT	TRBJ2-3	TRBV29-1	many	TRBD1	13
CASSPRGGGYNEQFF	TGTGCCAGCAGTCCGAGGGGAGGGGGCTACAATGAGCAGTTCTTC	TRBJ2-1	TRBV16	many	-	15
CASSLSGVQTDTQYF	TGCGCCAGCAGCTTGTCTGGGGTCCAGACAGATACGCAGTATTTT	TRBJ2-3	TRBV5-1	few	-	15
CASSLGRGVAEAFF	TGTGCCAGCAGCTTGGGGCGCGGGGTCGCTGAAGCTTTCTTT	TRBJ1-1	TRBV6-2/TRBV6-3	-	-	14
CTSSLEGQSYEQYF	TGTACCAGCAGTTTGGAGGGACAATCCTACGAGCAGTACTTC	TRBJ2-7	TRBV11-1	-	-	14
CASGRDSSWRVTGNTIYF	TGTGCCAGCGGACGGGACAGCTCTTGGCGTGTAACTGGAAACACCATATATTTT	TRBJ1-3	TRBV6-1	-	TRBD1	18
CASSSWGSETQYF	TGTGCCAGCAGCTCATGGGGGTCGGAGACCCAGTACTTC	TRBJ2-5	TRBV11-2	few	-	13
CASSVRTGGGETQYF	TGTGCCAGCAGCGTAAGAACAGGGGGCGGAGAGACCCAGTACTTC	TRBJ2-5	TRBV5-4	many	TRBD1	15
CASSFNQTCSYEQYF	TGTGCCAGCAGCTTTAACCAGACATGCTCCTACGAGCAGTACTTC	TRBJ2-7	TRBV11-2	-	-	15
CASSHSNRGTNTRELFF	TGTGCCAGCAGCCACTCGAATCGAGGGACGAACACCCGGGAGCTGTTTTTT	TRBJ2-2	TRBV12-3/TRBV12-4	few	-	17